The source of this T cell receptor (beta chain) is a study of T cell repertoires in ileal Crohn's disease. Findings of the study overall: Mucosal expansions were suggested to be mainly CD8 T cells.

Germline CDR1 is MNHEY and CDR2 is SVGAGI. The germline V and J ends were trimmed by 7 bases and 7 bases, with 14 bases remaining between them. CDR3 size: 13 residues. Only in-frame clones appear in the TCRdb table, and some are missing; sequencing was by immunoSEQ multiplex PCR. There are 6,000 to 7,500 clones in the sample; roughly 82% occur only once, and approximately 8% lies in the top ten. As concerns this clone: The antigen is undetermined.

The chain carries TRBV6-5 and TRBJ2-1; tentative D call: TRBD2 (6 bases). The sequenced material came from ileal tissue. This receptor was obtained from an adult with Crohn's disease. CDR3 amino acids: CASTPGLANEQFF. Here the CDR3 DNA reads TGTGCCAGCACTCCGGGACTGGCGAATGAGCAGTTCTTC.